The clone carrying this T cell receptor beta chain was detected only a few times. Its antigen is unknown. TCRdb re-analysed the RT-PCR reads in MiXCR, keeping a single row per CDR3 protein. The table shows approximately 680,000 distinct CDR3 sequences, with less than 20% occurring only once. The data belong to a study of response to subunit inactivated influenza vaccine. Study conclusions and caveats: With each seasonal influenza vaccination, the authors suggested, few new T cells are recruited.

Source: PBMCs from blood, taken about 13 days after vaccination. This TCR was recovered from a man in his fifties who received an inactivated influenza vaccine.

The CDR3 region is CSAREGGEETQYF. In nucleotides, the CDR3 is TGCAGTGCTAGAGAGGGAGGGGAAGAGACCCAGTACTTC. J is TRBJ2-5 and V is TRBV20-1; 7 positions agree with TRBD2. The germline V gene encodes CDR1 DFQATT and CDR2 SNEGSKA (reference sequence). Trimming at V came to 0 bases and at J to 3 bases, leaving 1 base not matched to a gene. The length of the CDR3 is 13 residues.